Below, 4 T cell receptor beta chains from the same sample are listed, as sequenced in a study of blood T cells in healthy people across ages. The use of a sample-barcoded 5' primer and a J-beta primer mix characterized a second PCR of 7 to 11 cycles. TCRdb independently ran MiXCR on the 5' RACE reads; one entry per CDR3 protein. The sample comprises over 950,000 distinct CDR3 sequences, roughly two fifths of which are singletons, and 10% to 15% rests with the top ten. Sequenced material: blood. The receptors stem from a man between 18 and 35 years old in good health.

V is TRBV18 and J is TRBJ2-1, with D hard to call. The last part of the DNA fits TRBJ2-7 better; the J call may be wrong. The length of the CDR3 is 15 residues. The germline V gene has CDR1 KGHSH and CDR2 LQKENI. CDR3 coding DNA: TGTGCCAGCTCACCGGATAGTCAGTCCTACAATGAGCAGTACTTC. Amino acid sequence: CASSPDSQSYNEQYF.

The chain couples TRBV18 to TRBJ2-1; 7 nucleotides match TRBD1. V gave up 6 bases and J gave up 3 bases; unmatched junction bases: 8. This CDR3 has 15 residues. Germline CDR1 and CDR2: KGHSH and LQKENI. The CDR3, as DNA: TGTGCCAGCTCTCCTACAGGGGTTCACTACAATGAGCAGTTCTTC. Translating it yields CASSPTGVHYNEQFF.

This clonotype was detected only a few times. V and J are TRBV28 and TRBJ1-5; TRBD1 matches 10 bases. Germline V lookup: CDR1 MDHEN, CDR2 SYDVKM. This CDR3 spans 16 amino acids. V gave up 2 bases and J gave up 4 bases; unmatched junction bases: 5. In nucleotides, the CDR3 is TGTGCCAGCAGTTTACTGACAGGGGGCGAGAATCAGCCCCAGCATTTT. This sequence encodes CASSLLTGGENQPQHF.

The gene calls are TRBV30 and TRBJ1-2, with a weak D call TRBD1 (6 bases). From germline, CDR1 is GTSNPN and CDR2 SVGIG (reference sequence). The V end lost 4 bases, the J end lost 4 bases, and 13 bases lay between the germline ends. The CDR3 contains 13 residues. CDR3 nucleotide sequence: TGTGCCTGGATTCAGGGGTCGGTCTATGGCTACACCTTC. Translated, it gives CAWIQGSVYGYTF.